This is a list of T cell receptor beta chains from one sample in a study of blood T cells in healthy people across ages. TCRdb analysed the 5' RACE reads with MiXCR anew, one entry per CDR3 protein. This table has over 1,500,000 distinct CDR3 sequences, 49% appearing once. The material sequenced was blood. The receptors stem from a woman between 35 and 50 years old in good health. The CDR3 runs from the conserved cysteine through the conserved F or W. A D gene is named only where the DNA matches it firmly. Size values are once, few and many counts, or a class for expanded clones, and some rows have none.

d_gene,j_gene,v_gene,abundance,CDR3aa,CDR3nt
TRBD2,TRBJ2-7,TRBV13,NA,CASRPRGGPTEQYF,TGTGCCAGCAGACCACGGGGGGGGCCGACAGAGCAGTACTTC
NA,TRBJ1-2,TRBV28,NA,CASSLRRGRGYTF,TGTGCCAGCAGTTTGAGAAGGGGCCGTGGCTACACCTTC
NA,TRBJ2-3,TRBV12-3/TRBV12-4,NA,CASSWGRPDTQYF,TGTGCCAGCAGTTGGGGTAGACCAGATACGCAGTATTTT
NA,TRBJ1-2,TRBV27,NA,CAGSFTGGGYGYTF,TGTGCCGGCAGTTTTACGGGGGGCGGGTATGGCTACACCTTC
TRBD1,TRBJ2-7,TRBV4-3,NA,CASSQDGTGISYEQYF,TGCGCCAGCAGCCAAGACGGGACAGGGATCTCCTACGAGCAGTACTTC
NA,TRBJ2-3,TRBV28,NA,CASSPRSIYDGTDTQYF,TGTGCCAGCAGTCCTCGATCTATCTATGATGGCACAGATACGCAGTATTTT
NA,TRBJ1-2,TRBV29-1,NA,CSVAGAFDYGYTF,TGCAGCGTTGCAGGGGCGTTCGACTATGGCTACACCTTC
TRBD2,TRBJ2-5,TRBV27,many,CASSLLAGGPETQYF,TGTGCCAGCAGTTTACTAGCGGGGGGGCCAGAGACCCAGTACTTC
NA,TRBJ2-3,TRBV4-1,few,CASSPPADTDTQYF,TGCGCCAGCAGCCCCCCCGCTGACACAGATACGCAGTATTTT
NA,TRBJ2-5,TRBV6-1,few,CASRLSGVGETQYF,TGTGCCAGCAGGCTCTCGGGGGTTGGAGAGACCCAGTACTTC
NA,TRBJ2-7,TRBV11-1,NA,CASSLSPLYEQYF,TGTGCCAGCAGCTTGTCCCCGCTCTACGAGCAGTACTTC
NA,TRBJ1-5,TRBV7-2,once,CASSLFQGDQPQHF,TGTGCCAGCAGCTTGTTCCAGGGCGATCAGCCCCAGCATTTT
TRBD2,TRBJ2-1,TRBV4-2,NA,CASSQEASGENNEQFF,TGTGCCAGCAGCCAAGAAGCTAGCGGGGAAAACAATGAGCAGTTCTTC
NA,TRBJ2-7,TRBV4-2,few,CASSTSLTGYEQYF,TGTGCCAGCAGCACCTCCTTAACAGGTTACGAGCAGTACTTC
NA,TRBJ2-5,TRBV27,NA,CASSRTVGETQYF,TGTGCCAGCAGTCGTACCGTGGGGGAGACCCAGTACTTC
NA,TRBJ1-6,TRBV6-5,NA,CAGSYELRGSNSPLHF,TGTGCCGGCAGTTACGAACTCAGGGGTTCTAATTCACCCCTCCACTTT
TRBD1,TRBJ2-4,TRBV6-6,NA,CASLKTGFKNIQYF,TGTGCCAGCTTAAAGACAGGGTTCAAAAACATTCAGTACTTC
TRBD2,TRBJ2-2,TRBV3-1,NA,CASSQTGGTNTGELFF,TGTGCCAGCAGCCAGACGGGGGGGACGAACACCGGGGAGCTGTTTTTT
TRBD2,TRBJ2-3,TRBV6-2/TRBV6-3,few,CASIGLAGNPTDTQYF,TGTGCCAGCATTGGTCTAGCGGGGAACCCCACAGATACGCAGTATTTT
NA,TRBJ2-3,TRBV28,NA,CASSSGHPRGPDTQYF,TGTGCCAGCAGTAGTGGACACCCGCGCGGGCCAGATACGCAGTATTTT
NA,TRBJ2-3,TRBV9,few,CASSVRTFTDTQYF,TGTGCCAGCAGCGTAAGGACTTTCACAGATACGCAGTATTTT
NA,TRBJ1-2,TRBV5-1,NA,CASSLIDSGLGGYTF,TGCGCCAGCAGCTTGATAGATTCGGGACTCGGGGGCTACACCTTC
TRBD2,TRBJ2-5,TRBV6-2/TRBV6-3,NA,CASRKRGPQETQYF,TGTGCCAGCAGGAAGCGGGGACCCCAAGAGACCCAGTACTTC
NA,TRBJ2-1,TRBV12-5,NA,CASGLGAPNYNEQFF,TGTGCTAGTGGTTTAGGAGCGCCGAACTACAATGAGCAGTTCTTC
NA,TRBJ2-1,TRBV15,NA,CATSSYSGGSYNEQFF,TGTGCCACCAGCAGCTACTCTGGCGGTTCCTACAATGAGCAGTTCTTC
NA,TRBJ2-7,TRBV5-1,NA,CASSLAGGRVSYEQYF,TGCGCCAGCAGCTTGGCTGGAGGCAGGGTATCCTACGAGCAGTACTTC
TRBD1,TRBJ1-5,TRBV4-1,few,CASSHAAGQGNQPQHF,TGCGCCAGCAGCCATGCGGCGGGACAGGGCAATCAGCCCCAGCATTTT
TRBD1,TRBJ2-3,TRBV15,NA,CATSRRQGAGDTQYF,TGTGCCACCAGCCGACGACAGGGGGCAGGGGATACGCAGTATTTT
NA,TRBJ1-2,TRBV20-1,NA,CSASLREGYTF,TGCAGTGCTAGTCTGAGAGAGGGCTACACCTTC
TRBD1,TRBJ2-7,TRBV6-2/TRBV6-3,NA,CASKDRGRSYEQYF,TGTGCCAGCAAAGACAGGGGGCGGTCCTACGAGCAGTACTTC
NA,TRBJ2-4,TRBV5-1,NA,CASSPGDSPVLAKNIQYF,TGCGCCAGCAGCCCAGGAGACAGCCCGGTCCTAGCCAAAAACATTCAGTACTTC
TRBD1,TRBJ2-7,TRBV5-1,few,CASSYDRGSSYEQYF,TGCGCCAGCAGCTACGACAGGGGGTCCTCCTACGAGCAGTACTTC
NA,TRBJ2-1,TRBV4-3,NA,CASSQEINNEQFF,TGCGCCAGCAGCCAAGAGATCAACAATGAGCAGTTCTTC
TRBD1,TRBJ1-6,TRBV7-2,few,CASSLDRVTSPLHF,TGTGCCAGCAGCCTGGACAGGGTCACTTCACCCCTCCACTTT
TRBD1,TRBJ2-4,TRBV3-1,few,CASSPTTGEWFNIQYF,TGTGCCAGCAGCCCAACGACAGGGGAATGGTTCAACATTCAGTACTTC
NA,TRBJ1-6,TRBV4-3,few,CASSQISIGGFGSPLHF,TGCGCCAGCAGCCAAATCTCTATCGGAGGGTTTGGCTCACCCCTCCACTTT
TRBD1,TRBJ2-5,TRBV6-2/TRBV6-3,NA,CASEDRGETQYF,TGTGCCAGCGAAGACAGGGGTGAGACCCAGTACTTC
NA,TRBJ2-3,TRBV7-8,NA,CASSLLAIQGSPTDTQYF,TGTGCCAGCAGCTTACTAGCGATACAGGGGTCACCGACAGATACGCAGTATTTT
TRBD1,TRBJ1-2,TRBV13,NA,CASSSHRDSNYGYTF,TGTGCCAGCAGCAGTCACCGGGACAGCAACTATGGCTACACCTTC
NA,TRBJ2-4,TRBV11-2,NA,CASSLSGIVWAKNIQYF,TGTGCCAGCAGCTTATCAGGGATTGTTTGGGCCAAAAACATTCAGTACTTC
NA,TRBJ2-5,TRBV7-9,few,CASRSGPGETQYF,TGTGCCAGCAGATCGGGGCCCGGCGAGACCCAGTACTTC
NA,TRBJ2-1,TRBV27,NA,CASSFLFRGDPYNEQFF,TGTGCCAGCAGTTTTTTATTCCGCGGGGACCCATACAATGAGCAGTTCTTC
TRBD1,TRBJ1-2,TRBV27,NA,CASSSGRGFNPNYGYTF,TGTGCCAGCAGTTCGGGCAGGGGGTTTAATCCTAACTATGGCTACACCTTC
NA,TRBJ2-1,TRBV20-1,NA,CSARDPVRVDEQFF,TGCAGTGCTAGAGACCCGGTTCGGGTCGATGAGCAGTTCTTC
TRBD2,TRBJ2-3,TRBV10-3,NA,CAISDLTSGVTDTQYF,TGTGCCATCAGTGATTTGACTAGCGGCGTCACAGATACGCAGTATTTT
TRBD1,TRBJ1-2,TRBV29-1,few,CSVDSPGQNYGYTF,TGCAGCGTTGATAGCCCGGGACAGAACTATGGCTACACCTTC
NA,TRBJ1-2,TRBV7-9,once,CARVVQGAAGYTF,TGTGCCAGAGTCGTCCAGGGTGCTGCTGGCTACACCTTC
NA,TRBJ2-3,TRBV5-1,many,CASSLGGADTQYF,TGTGCCAGCAGCTTAGGAGGGGCAGATACGCAGTATTTT
NA,TRBJ2-1,TRBV11-2,few,CASSLVGVWNEQFF,TGTGCCAGCAGCTTAGTGGGGGTATGGAATGAGCAGTTCTTC
TRBD1,TRBJ2-1,TRBV20-1,NA,CSALEQGAWGNEQFF,TGCAGTGCTCTAGAGCAGGGGGCTTGGGGGAATGAGCAGTTCTTC
TRBD1,TRBJ1-2,TRBV3-1,NA,CASSRLWTGVDVGEGYTF,TGTGCCAGCAGCCGCCTCTGGACAGGGGTCGACGTCGGTGAGGGCTACACCTTC
TRBD1,TRBJ2-7,TRBV4-1,few,CASSQGLGQGIYEQYF,TGCGCCAGCAGCCAAGGGCTAGGACAGGGGATTTACGAGCAGTACTTC
TRBD1,TRBJ1-2,TRBV18,NA,CASSPEPGQPNFGYGYTF,TGTGCCAGCTCACCTGAACCGGGACAGCCTAATTTTGGCTATGGCTACACCTTC
NA,TRBJ2-5,TRBV9,NA,CASSVDGSQETQYF,TGTGCCAGCAGCGTTGACGGATCCCAAGAGACCCAGTACTTC
NA,TRBJ2-1,TRBV2,NA,CASRQVGSSYNEQFF,TGTGCCAGCAGGCAGGTCGGGTCCTCCTACAATGAGCAGTTCTTC
TRBD2,TRBJ2-1,TRBV5-1,NA,CASSLPTTGLAGSNEQFF,TGCGCCAGCAGCTTGCCAACAACAGGACTAGCGGGGTCCAATGAGCAGTTCTTC
NA,TRBJ1-2,TRBV10-3,once,CAISMGVDYGYTF,TGTGCCATCAGTATGGGTGTGGACTATGGCTACACCTTC